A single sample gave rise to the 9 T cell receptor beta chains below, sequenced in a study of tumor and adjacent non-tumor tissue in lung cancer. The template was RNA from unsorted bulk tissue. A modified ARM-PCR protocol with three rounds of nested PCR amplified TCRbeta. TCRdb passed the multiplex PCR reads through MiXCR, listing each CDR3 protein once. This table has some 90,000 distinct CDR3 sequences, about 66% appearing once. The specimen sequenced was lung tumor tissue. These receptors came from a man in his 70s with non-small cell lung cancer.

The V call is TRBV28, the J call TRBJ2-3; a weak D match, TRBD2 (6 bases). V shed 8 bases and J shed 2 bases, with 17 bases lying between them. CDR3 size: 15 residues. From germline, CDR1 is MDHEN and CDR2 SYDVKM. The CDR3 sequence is CASGAPGLNTDTQYF. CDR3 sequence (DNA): TGTGCCAGCGGTGCCCCGGGACTGAACACAGATACGCAGTATTTT.

CDR3 loop: CANSLRGGAAEQYF. CDR3 nucleotide sequence: TGTGCCAACAGTTTGAGGGGGGGCGCGGCCGAGCAGTACTTC. The V and J genes are TRBV5-6 and TRBJ2-7, with D possibly TRBD2 on 7 matching bases. This CDR3 comprises 14 residues. Germline V gene data show CDR1 as SGHDT and CDR2 as YYEEEE. The V gene lost 9 bases and the J gene lost 6 bases, with 22 bases spanning the gap.

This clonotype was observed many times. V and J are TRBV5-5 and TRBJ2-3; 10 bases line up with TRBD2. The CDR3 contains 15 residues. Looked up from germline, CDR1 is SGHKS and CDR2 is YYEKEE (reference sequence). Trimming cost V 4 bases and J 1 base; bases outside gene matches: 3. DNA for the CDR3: TGTGCCAGCAGCCCCGGGACTAGCGGCACAGATACGCAGTATTTT. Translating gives CASSPGTSGTDTQYF.

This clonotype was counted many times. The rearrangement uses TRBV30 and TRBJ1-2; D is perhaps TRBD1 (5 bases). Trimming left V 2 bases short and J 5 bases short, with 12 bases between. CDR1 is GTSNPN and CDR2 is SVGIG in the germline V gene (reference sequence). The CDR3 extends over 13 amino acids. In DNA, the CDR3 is TGTGCCTGGAGTCGAAGGGGCGGGTATGGCTACACCTTC. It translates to CAWSRRGGYGYTF.

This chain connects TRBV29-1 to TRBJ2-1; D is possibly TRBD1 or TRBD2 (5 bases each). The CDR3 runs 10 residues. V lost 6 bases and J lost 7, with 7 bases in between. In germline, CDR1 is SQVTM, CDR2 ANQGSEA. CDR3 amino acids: CSVGENEQFF. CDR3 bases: TGCAGCGTAGGGGAGAATGAGCAGTTCTTC.

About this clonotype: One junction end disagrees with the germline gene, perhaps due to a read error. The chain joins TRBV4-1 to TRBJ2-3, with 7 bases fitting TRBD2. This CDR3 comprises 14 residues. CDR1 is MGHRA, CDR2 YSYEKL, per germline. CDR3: CAISHGVAGDTQYF. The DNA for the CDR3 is TGCGCCATCAGCCATGGCGTAGCGGGAGATACGCAGTATTTT.

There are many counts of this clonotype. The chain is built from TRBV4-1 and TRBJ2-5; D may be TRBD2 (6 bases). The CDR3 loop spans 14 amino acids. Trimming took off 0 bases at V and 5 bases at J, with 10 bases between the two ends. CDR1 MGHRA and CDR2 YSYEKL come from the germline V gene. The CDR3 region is CASSQDIAAETQYF. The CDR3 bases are TGCGCCAGCAGCCAAGATATAGCGGCGGAGACCCAGTACTTC.

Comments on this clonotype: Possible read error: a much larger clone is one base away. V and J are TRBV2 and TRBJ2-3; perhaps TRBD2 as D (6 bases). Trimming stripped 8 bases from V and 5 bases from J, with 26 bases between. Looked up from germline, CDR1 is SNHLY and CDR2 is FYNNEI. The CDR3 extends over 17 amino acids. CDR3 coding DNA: TGTGCCAGCTCGCCCATTGGGCGCGGGATAGGGGAAGATACGCAGTATTTT. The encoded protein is CASSPIGRGIGEDTQYF.

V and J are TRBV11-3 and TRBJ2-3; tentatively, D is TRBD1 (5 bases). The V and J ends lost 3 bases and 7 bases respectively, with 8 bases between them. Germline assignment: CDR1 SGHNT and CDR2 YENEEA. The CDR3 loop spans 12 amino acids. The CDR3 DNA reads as TGTGCCAGCAGCTTGATGGGGCATACGCAGTATTTT. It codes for CASSLMGHTQYF.